This T cell receptor beta chain was documented in a study of post-analysis software for immune sequencing data. The CDR3 spans 15 residues. The V gene lost 8 bases and the J gene lost 5 bases, with 20 bases spanning the gap. Findings and caveats of the study: About 5 TRBV segments appeared more often in patients than in controls, and TRBV5-6, TRBV5-1 and TRBV20-1 were among these.

In regard to this clonotype: The antigen is not known.

Presence of unique molecular identifiers characterized the TCR beta cDNA libraries. When 1 to 10 million T cells were used, they gave 500,000 or so cDNA molecules. Each CDR3 protein gets one entry after TCRdb re-called the PCR reads with MiXCR. The sample carries approximately 250,000 distinct CDR3 sequences, roughly a third recorded once. The sequence was obtained from a girl between 5 and 17 years old with multiple sclerosis. Sample: blood. The V gene is TRBV12-3 or TRBV12-4, the J gene TRBJ2-3, with D uncertain. CDR3 region: CASPTPVGFIDTQYF. CDR3 DNA: TGTGCCAGCCCGACCCCTGTAGGCTTCATAGATACGCAGTATTTT.